The sample holds one count of the clone carrying this T cell receptor beta chain. The antigen is unknown. Pooled in the analysis were second doses at about 4 or about 12 weeks. These data come from a study of T cell responses to AZD1222 COVID-19 vaccine. General study results and limits: Spike-specific TCR breadth and depth grew following two AZD1222 doses. Nearly half of the spike-specific TCRs reportedly recognize variant regions that carry no mutations.

The assay was immunoSEQ multiplex PCR, and TCRdb's table has in-frame clones only and misses some. The table records about 130,000 clones, 70% to 90% of them present only once. From germline, CDR1 is LNHDA and CDR2 SQIVND (reference sequence). Trimming removed 1 base at V and 1 base at J, with 11 bases between. The CDR3 length is 16 residues. The chain links TRBV19 to TRBJ2-4, with TRBD2 as a possible D gene (5 bases). The starting material was peripheral blood, obtained 28 days after the second AZD1222 dose. The sequence was collected from an adult who received the AZD1222 COVID-19 vaccine. For the CDR3, the DNA is TGTGCCAGTAGTATAGTGTCGGGGTTGGCCAAAAACATTCAGTACTTC. Its translation is CASSIVSGLAKNIQYF.